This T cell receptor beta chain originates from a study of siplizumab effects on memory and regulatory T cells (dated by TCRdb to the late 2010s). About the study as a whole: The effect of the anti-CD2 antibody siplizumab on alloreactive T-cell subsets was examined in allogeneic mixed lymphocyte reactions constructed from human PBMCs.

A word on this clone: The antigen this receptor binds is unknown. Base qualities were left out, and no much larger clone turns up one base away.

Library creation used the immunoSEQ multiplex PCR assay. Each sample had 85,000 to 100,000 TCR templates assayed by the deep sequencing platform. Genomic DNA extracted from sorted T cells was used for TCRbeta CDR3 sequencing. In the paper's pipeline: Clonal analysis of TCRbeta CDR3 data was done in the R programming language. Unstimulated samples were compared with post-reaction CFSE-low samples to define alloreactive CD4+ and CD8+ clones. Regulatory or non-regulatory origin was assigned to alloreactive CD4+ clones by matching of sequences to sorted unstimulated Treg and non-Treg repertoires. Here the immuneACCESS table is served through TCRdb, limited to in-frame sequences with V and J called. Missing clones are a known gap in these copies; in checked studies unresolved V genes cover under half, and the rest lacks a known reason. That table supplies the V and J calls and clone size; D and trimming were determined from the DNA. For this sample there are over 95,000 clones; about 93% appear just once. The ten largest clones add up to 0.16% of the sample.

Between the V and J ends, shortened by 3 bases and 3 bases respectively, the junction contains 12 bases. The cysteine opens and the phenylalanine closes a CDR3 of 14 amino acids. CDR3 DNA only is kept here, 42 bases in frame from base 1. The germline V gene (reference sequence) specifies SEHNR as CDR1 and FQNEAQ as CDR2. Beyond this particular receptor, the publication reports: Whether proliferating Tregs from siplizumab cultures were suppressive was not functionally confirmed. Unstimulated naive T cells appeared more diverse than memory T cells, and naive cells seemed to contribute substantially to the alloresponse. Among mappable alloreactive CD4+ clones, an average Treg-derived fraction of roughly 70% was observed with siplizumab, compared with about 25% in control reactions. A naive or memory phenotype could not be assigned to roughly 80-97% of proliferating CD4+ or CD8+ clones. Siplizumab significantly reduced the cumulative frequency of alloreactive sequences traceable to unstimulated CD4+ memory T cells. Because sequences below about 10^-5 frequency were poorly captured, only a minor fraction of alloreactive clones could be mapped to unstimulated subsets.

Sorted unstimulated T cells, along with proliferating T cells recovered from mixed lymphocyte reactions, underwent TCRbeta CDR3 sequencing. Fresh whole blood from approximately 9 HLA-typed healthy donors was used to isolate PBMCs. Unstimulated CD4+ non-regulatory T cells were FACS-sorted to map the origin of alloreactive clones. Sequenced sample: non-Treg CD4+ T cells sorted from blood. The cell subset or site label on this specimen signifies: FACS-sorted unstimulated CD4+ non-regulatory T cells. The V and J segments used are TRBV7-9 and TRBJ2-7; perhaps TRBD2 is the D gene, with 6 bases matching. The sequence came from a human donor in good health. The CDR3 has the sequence CASSLSGGYYEQYF. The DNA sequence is TGTGCCAGCAGCTTGTCCGGGGGATACTACGAGCAGTACTTC.